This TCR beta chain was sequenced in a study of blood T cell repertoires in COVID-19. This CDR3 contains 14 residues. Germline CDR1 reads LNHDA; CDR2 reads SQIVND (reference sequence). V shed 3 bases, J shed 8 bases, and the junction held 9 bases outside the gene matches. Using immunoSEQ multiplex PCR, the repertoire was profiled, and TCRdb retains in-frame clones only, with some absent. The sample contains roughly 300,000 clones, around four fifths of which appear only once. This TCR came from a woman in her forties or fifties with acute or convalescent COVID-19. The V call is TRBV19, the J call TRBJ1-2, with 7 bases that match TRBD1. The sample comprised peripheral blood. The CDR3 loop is CASSIEGAYWGYTF. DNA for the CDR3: TGTGCCAGTAGTATCGAGGGGGCGTATTGGGGCTACACCTTC.